This T cell receptor beta chain was sequenced for a study of blood T cell repertoires in COVID-19. Study background: Spain, Italy and the United States supplied samples that represented acute and convalescent COVID-19.

Source study methods: Estimation of nucleated cell counts relied on the amplification of reference gene primers. Sequencing was performed with immunoSEQ multiplex PCR; in TCRdb, only in-frame clones are kept and a portion is missing. V and J calls plus clone size are reproduced from that table; the DNA served to infer D and trimming. The sample has 300,000 to 400,000 clones; 88% are singletons. V shed 5 bases and J shed 6 bases, with 15 bases lying between them. The length of the CDR3 is 14 residues. CDR1 is MNHEY, CDR2 SVGAGI, per germline. Patients of the Seattle cohort, enrolled during active infection, were followed longitudinally.

This rearrangement joins TRBV6-5 to TRBJ2-3, with D perhaps matching TRBD1 (5 bases). What was sequenced was peripheral blood. This clonotype was sampled from a woman between 70 and 85 years old with COVID-19, enrolled during active disease. Written as DNA, the CDR3 is TGTGCCAGCAGTAGTCGGCAGGGCATCGATACGCAGTATTTT. Translation: CASSSRQGIDTQYF.